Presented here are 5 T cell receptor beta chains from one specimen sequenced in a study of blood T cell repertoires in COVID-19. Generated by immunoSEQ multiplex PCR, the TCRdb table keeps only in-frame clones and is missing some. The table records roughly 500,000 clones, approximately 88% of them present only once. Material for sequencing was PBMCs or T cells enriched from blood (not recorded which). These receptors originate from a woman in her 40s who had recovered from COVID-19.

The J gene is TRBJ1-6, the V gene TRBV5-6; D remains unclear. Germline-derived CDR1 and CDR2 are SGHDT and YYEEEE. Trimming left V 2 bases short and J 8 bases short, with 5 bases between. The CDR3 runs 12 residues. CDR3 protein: CASSFPDSPLHF. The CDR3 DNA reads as TGTGCCAGCAGCTTTCCGGATTCACCCCTCCACTTT.

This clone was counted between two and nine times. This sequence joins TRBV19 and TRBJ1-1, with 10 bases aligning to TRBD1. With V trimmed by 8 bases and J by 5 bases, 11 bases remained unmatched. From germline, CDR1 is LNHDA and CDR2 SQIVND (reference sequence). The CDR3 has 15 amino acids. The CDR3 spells CASQRQGARITEAFF. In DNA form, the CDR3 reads TGTGCCAGTCAGAGACAGGGGGCGCGTATTACTGAAGCTTTCTTT.

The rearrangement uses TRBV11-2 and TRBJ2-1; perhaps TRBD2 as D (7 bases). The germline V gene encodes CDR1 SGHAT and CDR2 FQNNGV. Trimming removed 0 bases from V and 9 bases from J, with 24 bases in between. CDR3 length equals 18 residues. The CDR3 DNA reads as TGTGCCAGCAGCTTAGATCAGGCTAGCGGACATCTACAGGGTGAGCAGTTCTTC. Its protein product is CASSLDQASGHLQGEQFF.

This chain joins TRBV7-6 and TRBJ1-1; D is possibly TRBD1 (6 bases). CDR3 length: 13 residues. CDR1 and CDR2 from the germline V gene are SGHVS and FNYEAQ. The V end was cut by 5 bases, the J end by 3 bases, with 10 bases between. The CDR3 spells CASSAQGYTEAFF. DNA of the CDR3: TGTGCCAGCAGCGCACAGGGTTACACTGAAGCTTTCTTT.

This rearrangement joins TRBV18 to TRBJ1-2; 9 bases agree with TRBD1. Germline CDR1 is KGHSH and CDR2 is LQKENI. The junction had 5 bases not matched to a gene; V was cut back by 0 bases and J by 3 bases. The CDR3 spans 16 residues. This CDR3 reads CASSPPSTGGDYGYTF. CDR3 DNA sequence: TGTGCCAGCTCACCACCGTCGACAGGGGGTGACTATGGCTACACCTTC.